This T cell receptor beta chain was captured by sequencing in a study of response to subunit inactivated influenza vaccine. This clonotype was counted a few times. Germline V gene data show CDR1 as DFQATT and CDR2 as SNEGSKA (reference sequence). The V and J ends lost 0 bases and 1 base respectively, with 26 bases between them. The CDR3 totals 20 residues. TCRdb re-analysed the RT-PCR reads in MiXCR, keeping a single row per CDR3 protein. The sample has about 540,000 distinct CDR3 sequences, 20% to 25% seen once. The sample was also reused in another study, on T cells expressing NK-cell markers. From that study: The cDNA for TCR beta came from 5'RACE template switching with UMIs.

The source material was CD4+ T cells sorted from PBMCs, sampled 12 days after vaccination. V gene TRBV20-1 combines with J gene TRBJ2-3, with TRBD2 as a possible D gene (6 bases). The clonotype was recovered from a man aged 50-60 years who received an inactivated influenza vaccine. This CDR3 is CSARDPPWVLAPPGTDTQYF. CDR3 DNA: TGCAGTGCTAGAGATCCCCCCTGGGTCCTAGCGCCTCCCGGCACAGATACGCAGTATTTT.